These 32 T cell receptor beta chains share one sample of origin, sequenced in a study of cytomegalovirus exposure and HLA in healthy donors. Vbeta (60) and Jbeta (13) primers were used in the PCR. The assay was immunoSEQ multiplex PCR, and TCRdb's table has in-frame clones only and misses some. The sample yields approximately 130,000 clones, under 90% seen once. The source material was PBMCs. The receptor set was obtained from a woman aged 40 to 49 in good health and CMV-seronegative.

This rearrangement joins TRBV5-1 to TRBJ1-1, with 7 positions matching TRBD1. V lost 5 bases to trimming and J lost 4 bases; unmatched junction nucleotides: 5. This CDR3 is built from 13 residues. Germline-derived CDR1 and CDR2 are SGHRS and YFSETQ. The CDR3 bases are TGCGCCAGCAGATCGACAGGGTCCACTGAAGCTTTCTTT. Protein sequence: CASRSTGSTEAFF.

The rearrangement uses TRBV2 and TRBJ2-3; 8 bases line up with TRBD2. Trimming cost V 0 bases and J 0 bases; bases outside gene matches: 2. Germline-derived CDR1 and CDR2 are SNHLY and FYNNEI. This CDR3 is built from 16 residues. The CDR3 nucleotides are TGTGCCAGCAGTGAAGCCCGGGGGGGCAGCACAGATACGCAGTATTTT. This translates into CASSEARGGSTDTQYF.

The chain uses TRBV5-6 and TRBJ2-1, with 8 positions matching TRBD1. The CDR3 runs to 16 residues. Germline V gene sequence: CDR1 SGHDT, CDR2 YYEEEE. Germline trimming cut 5 bases from V and 14 bases from J; bases unmatched to any gene: 21. The CDR3 region is CASSPAGVQGGKVKFF. As DNA, the CDR3 is TGTGCCAGCAGTCCCGCCGGGGTACAGGGGGGTAAGGTTAAGTTCTTC.

The V call is TRBV18, the J call TRBJ1-1; D perhaps matches TRBD1 (5 bases). The V and J ends lost 0 bases and 3 bases respectively, with 8 bases between them. The germline V gene has CDR1 KGHSH and CDR2 LQKENI. The CDR3 contains 14 residues. CDR3 protein: CASSPPRDYTEAFF. For the CDR3, the DNA is TGTGCCAGCTCACCACCGCGGGACTACACTGAAGCTTTCTTT.

The rearrangement uses TRBV5-4 and TRBJ2-2; a possible D gene is TRBD2 (5 bases). Germline V gene sequence: CDR1 SGHNT, CDR2 YYREEE (reference sequence). The CDR3 sequence is 15 residues long. Trimming took 4 bases from V and 1 from J, leaving 11 bases between them. In DNA form, the CDR3 reads TGTGCCAGCAGCCGGGAACCGGGGAACACCGGGGAGCTGTTTTTT. Encoded protein: CASSREPGNTGELFF.

This clone has just a few counts. The chain links TRBV13 to TRBJ1-4; D might be TRBD1 (5 bases). Germline V gene data show CDR1 as PRHDT and CDR2 as FYEKMQ (reference sequence). The ends were cut back, 1 base at V and 6 bases at J, with 9 bases in the middle. This CDR3 is built from 14 residues. CDR3 DNA sequence: TGTGCCAGCAGCTTAGCCTCCAGGGATGAAAAACTGTTTTTT. Protein: CASSLASRDEKLFF.

The J gene is TRBJ2-2, the V gene TRBV2, with a possible D match to TRBD1 (5 bases). The V gene lost 3 bases and the J gene lost 2 bases, with 7 bases spanning the gap. Germline values: CDR1 SNHLY, CDR2 FYNNEI. This CDR3 comprises 14 residues. Here the CDR3 reads CASSETVNTGELFF. The CDR3 region has the DNA TGTGCCAGCAGTGAGACAGTTAACACCGGGGAGCTGTTTTTT.

This sequence joins TRBV28 and TRBJ2-4; 12 bases map to TRBD2. The CDR3 consists of 16 residues. Germline CDR1 MDHEN, CDR2 SYDVKM. V shed 5 bases and J 8 bases; nucleotides not matched to a gene: 10. The CDR3 loop is CASSPGLAGRGDIQYF. The DNA for the CDR3 is TGTGCCAGCAGTCCAGGACTAGCGGGGAGGGGGGACATTCAGTACTTC. Looking up the rest from reference TRBV28 and TRBJ2-4 gives the full variable domain: DVKVTQSSRYLVKRTGEKVFLECVQDMDHENMFWYRQDPGLGLRLIYFSYDVKMKEKGDIPEGYSVSREKKERFSLILESASTNQTSMYLCASSPGLAGRGDIQYFGAGTRLSVL.

In this sample, this clone is medium-sized (0.01 to 0.1%). This rearrangement joins TRBV13 to TRBJ2-7, with 9 positions matching TRBD2. The CDR3 totals 15 residues. Germline-derived CDR1 and CDR2 are PRHDT and FYEKMQ (reference sequence). J was trimmed by 6 bases and V by 5 bases; bases with no gene match: 11. The CDR3 is CASSPRGGARIEQYF. The CDR3 nucleotides are TGTGCCAGCAGCCCGCGCGGGGGGGCCAGGATCGAGCAGTACTTC. Filled out from reference TRBV13 and TRBJ2-7, the complete variable domain reads AAGVIQSPRHLIKEKRETATLKCYPIPRHDTVYWYQQGPGQDPQFLISFYEKMQSDKGSIPDRFSAQQFSDYHSELNMSSLELGDSALYFCASSPRGGARIEQYFGPGTRLTVT.

The chain has TRBV11-2 and TRBJ2-1; no clear D gene. V gave up 6 bases and J gave up 12 bases, with 15 bases separating them. The CDR3 consists of 12 residues. CDR1 is SGHAT and CDR2 is FQNNGV in the germline V gene. CDR3 bases: TGTGCCAGCAGGAACATTCAAGTTCGGCAGTTCTTC. It translates to CASRNIQVRQFF.

The CDR3 region is CASSSNHRAPEQYF. The CDR3 coding sequence is TGTGCCAGCAGCTCCAACCACAGGGCTCCCGAGCAGTACTTC. This chain connects TRBV7-2 to TRBJ2-7; tentatively, D is TRBD1 (6 bases). Germline-derived CDR1 and CDR2 are SGHTA and FQGNSA. Trimming took 4 bases from V and 6 from J, leaving 16 bases between them. CDR3 length: 14 residues.

A single count supports this clone. V and J are TRBV10-3 and TRBJ2-3; D is unresolved. CDR3 length equals 16 residues. The germline V and J ends were trimmed by 7 bases and 1 base, with 18 bases remaining between them. Germline CDR1 ENHRY, CDR2 SYGVKD. In DNA, the CDR3 is TGTGCCATCATGGGTCAAAAGCGAATGGGCACAGATACGCAGTATTTT. Protein: CAIMGQKRMGTDTQYF.

The V call is TRBV30, the J call TRBJ1-2; TRBD1 might be the D (5 bases). V lost 0 bases and J lost 7, with 18 bases in between. Germline values: CDR1 GTSNPN, CDR2 SVGIG (reference sequence). The CDR3 covers 15 residues. The CDR3 bases are TGTGCCTGGAGTGTATCGGGATATAGCGGGGGTGGCTACACCTTC. Its translation is CAWSVSGYSGGGYTF.

This chain connects TRBV11-2 to TRBJ1-2, with TRBD1 as a possible D gene (5 bases). The V gene's germline CDR1 is SGHAT and CDR2 FQNNGV. The CDR3 is 13 amino acids. The V end lost 4 bases, the J end lost 7 bases, and 13 bases lay between the germline ends. Here the CDR3 reads CASSYGGSAGYTF. The CDR3 DNA follows: TGTGCCAGCAGCTATGGGGGGTCGGCTGGCTACACCTTC.

This chain uses TRBV9 with TRBJ2-3, with 11 bases aligning to TRBD2. The CDR3 extends over 15 amino acids. Germline V gene sequence: CDR1 SGDLS, CDR2 YYNGEE. V lost 4 bases and J lost 0; bases outside the gene matches: 1. CDR3 nucleotide sequence: TGTGCCAGCAGCCGGACTAGCGGGAGCACAGATACGCAGTATTTT. Amino acids: CASSRTSGSTDTQYF.

The rearrangement joins TRBV6-5 to TRBJ1-3; D is unclear. The V end lost 5 bases, the J end lost 3 bases, and 5 bases lay between the germline ends. This CDR3 is 12 amino acids long. Germline values: CDR1 MNHEY, CDR2 SVGAGI. The CDR3: CASSPSGNTIYF. The CDR3 DNA reads as TGTGCCAGCAGTCCCAGTGGAAACACCATATATTTT.

The J gene is TRBJ1-2, the V gene TRBV18; tentatively, D is TRBD1 (5 bases). This CDR3 is 15 amino acids long. Germline V gene data show CDR1 as KGHSH and CDR2 as LQKENI. Trimming took off 0 bases at V and 6 bases at J, with 14 bases between the two ends. This CDR3 reads CASSPPGGDANGYTF. CDR3 DNA sequence: TGTGCCAGCTCACCACCTGGGGGGGACGCCAATGGCTACACCTTC.

This rearrangement joins TRBV14 to TRBJ2-1, with TRBD2 matching over 11 bases. Germline V gene data show CDR1 as SGHDN and CDR2 as FVKESK. V shed 5 bases and J 7 bases; nucleotides not matched to a gene: 10. This CDR3 contains 16 residues. DNA of the CDR3: TGTGCCAGCAGCTCCCGACTAGCGGGACATCGGAATGAGCAGTTCTTC. It specifies CASSSRLAGHRNEQFF.

The table lists this clone with a count of one. This sequence joins TRBV28 and TRBJ1-5, with 8 nucleotides matching TRBD1. The V segment lost 3 bases and the J segment 5 bases; nucleotides outside the gene matches: 0. The germline gives CDR1 MDHEN, CDR2 SYDVKM. CDR3 length: 13 amino acids. This CDR3 reads CASSLTGDQPQHF. CDR3 bases: TGTGCCAGCAGTTTGACAGGGGATCAGCCCCAGCATTTT.

The table lists this clone with a count of one. V and J are TRBV6-1 and TRBJ2-1; 11 positions match TRBD2. The CDR3 length is 17 residues. The germline CDR1 and CDR2 sequences are MNHNS and SASEGT. J gave up 8 bases and V 3 bases, and 12 bases lay outside the gene matches. The CDR3 DNA reads TGTGCCAGCAGTGAGTTTCCCCCTAGCGGGGGGCCCCATGAGCAGTTCTTC. Translation gives CASSEFPPSGGPHEQFF.

J is TRBJ2-7 and V is TRBV7-9; 8 nucleotides line up with TRBD1. CDR3 length equals 14 residues. The J segment lost 3 bases and the V segment lost 3 bases, leaving 4 bases of the junction unmatched. Germline V gene data show CDR1 as SEHNR and CDR2 as FQNEAQ (reference sequence). The CDR3 protein is CASSFGDRGYEQYF. The DNA for the CDR3 is TGTGCCAGCAGCTTCGGAGACAGGGGCTACGAGCAGTACTTC.

The chain joins TRBV7-2 to TRBJ1-4, with TRBD1 matching 7 bases. Germline-derived CDR1 and CDR2 are SGHTA and FQGNSA. V lost 2 bases and J lost 3; bases outside the gene matches: 9. The CDR3 is made up of 17 amino acids. CDR3 loop: CASSLQGPTGPNEKLFF. The CDR3 DNA reads as TGTGCCAGCAGCTTACAGGGCCCGACAGGGCCTAATGAAAAACTGTTTTTT. Full variable domain (rest looked up from reference TRBV7-2 and TRBJ1-4): GAGVSQSPSNKVTEKGKDVELRCDPISGHTALYWYRQSLGQGLEFLIYFQGNSAPDKSGLPSDRFSAERTGGSVSTLTIQRTQQEDSAVYLCASSLQGPTGPNEKLFFGSGTQLSVL.

This chain links TRBV7-8 with TRBJ2-7; 7 bases fit TRBD1. Per the germline V gene, CDR1 is SGHVS and CDR2 is FQNEAQ. The length of the CDR3 is 15 residues. With 5 bases clipped from V and 3 bases from J, the junction kept 10 bases outside the gene matches. CDR3 nucleotides: TGTGCCAGCAGCCTCCCAAGGACAGGATACTACGAGCAGTACTTC. This translates into CASSLPRTGYYEQYF.

The rearrangement uses TRBV27 and TRBJ2-1; D may be TRBD1 (6 bases). The CDR3 consists of 12 residues. Germline V CDR1 and CDR2: MNHEY, SMNVEV (reference sequence). With 4 bases removed from V and 9 bases from J, the gap between germline ends came to 10 bases. CDR3 amino acids: CASSSTGFEQFF. CDR3 coding DNA: TGTGCCAGCAGTTCCACAGGGTTTGAGCAGTTCTTC.

This clone has only one observation. The CDR3 spells CASSQATSGRYNEQFF. The CDR3 bases are TGCGCCAGCAGCCAGGCAACTAGCGGGAGATATAATGAGCAGTTCTTC. V usage is TRBV4-3 and J usage is TRBJ2-1, with 11 nucleotides matching TRBD2. The CDR3 sequence is 16 residues long. J gave up 7 bases and V 3 bases, and 8 bases lay outside the gene matches. CDR1 is LGHNA, CDR2 YSLEER, per germline.

The rearrangement joins TRBV20-1 to TRBJ1-1; 10 nucleotides line up with TRBD1. The CDR3 spans 11 residues. The germline V gene encodes CDR1 DFQATT and CDR2 SNEGSKA (reference sequence). With 5 bases clipped from V and 7 bases from J, the junction kept 1 base outside the gene matches. The CDR3 is CSAGTGVEAFF. CDR3 DNA: TGCAGTGCTGGGACAGGGGTTGAAGCTTTCTTT.

The V and J genes are TRBV18 and TRBJ1-2, with D hard to call. CDR3 length: 15 residues. V was shortened by 2 bases and J by 4 bases, with 14 bases between the two germline ends. Per the germline V gene, CDR1 is KGHSH and CDR2 is LQKENI. CDR3 sequence: CASSPNPGAGYGYTF. The CDR3 DNA follows: TGTGCCAGCTCACCAAACCCCGGCGCGGGCTATGGCTACACCTTC.

The CDR3 bases are TGTGCCAGCTCTCGAGGACTAGCGGGGGAAAGCGAGCAGTACTTC. Residues: CASSRGLAGESEQYF. The chain combines TRBV18 with TRBJ2-7, with TRBD2 matching 13 bases. Unmatched junction bases numbered 8, after V lost 6 bases and J lost 6 bases. The CDR3 contains 15 residues. The germline CDR1 and CDR2 sequences are KGHSH and LQKENI.

The chain links TRBV4-3 to TRBJ1-4, with TRBD1 identical over 11 bases. CDR3 size: 16 residues. V gave up 4 bases and J gave up 8 bases; unmatched junction bases: 9. CDR1 LGHNA and CDR2 YSLEER come from the germline V gene. CDR3: CASSRVRDRGNEKLFF. DNA for the CDR3: TGCGCCAGCAGCCGAGTCCGGGACAGGGGGAACGAAAAACTGTTTTTT.

V and J are TRBV27 and TRBJ2-7; a weak D match, TRBD1 (6 bases). V dropped 8 bases and J dropped 1 base, with 12 bases sitting between them. The CDR3 is 13 amino acids. Germline V gives CDR1 MNHEY, CDR2 SMNVEV (reference sequence). The DNA of the CDR3 is TGTGCCAGCGGAGTCAGGGGATCCTACGAGCAGTACTTC. It codes for CASGVRGSYEQYF.

In DNA, the CDR3 is TGTGCCAGCTCACCACGGCAGGCCCTCACTGAAGCTTTCTTT. This translates into CASSPRQALTEAFF. This sequence joins TRBV18 and TRBJ1-1; D gene uncertain. Per germline, CDR1 KGHSH and CDR2 LQKENI. This CDR3 is built from 14 residues. Trimming cost V 1 base and J 4 bases, with 10 bases left between them.

V usage is TRBV7-9 and J usage is TRBJ2-1, with 8 bases that match TRBD2. CDR1 is SEHNR and CDR2 is FQNEAQ in the germline V gene (reference sequence). The length of the CDR3 is 16 residues. V was clipped by 5 bases and J by 6 bases; unmatched bases: 12. For the CDR3, the DNA is TGTGCCAGCAGCGGGAAGCGGGGGTATCAGGGCAATGAGCAGTTCTTC. It specifies CASSGKRGYQGNEQFF.